The table lists the clone carrying this T cell receptor (beta chain) with a few counts. With 4 bases clipped from V and 1 base from J, the junction kept 10 bases outside the gene matches. CDR3 length: 16 residues. Germline CDR1 is SEHNR and CDR2 is FQNEAQ (reference sequence). The data were obtained in a study of blood T cell repertoires in COVID-19. Sequencing used immunoSEQ multiplex PCR; TCRdb keeps in-frame clones, though not all of them. The sample contains 100,000 or so clones, roughly 69% of which appear only once. The sample taken for sequencing was peripheral blood. This TCR was recovered from an elderly man with acute or convalescent COVID-19. This chain connects TRBV7-9 to TRBJ2-7; 7 bases line up with TRBD2. The CDR3 here is CASSWMGGGESYEQYF. The CDR3 nucleotides read TGTGCCAGCAGCTGGATGGGGGGAGGGGAATCCTACGAGCAGTACTTC.